The source of this T cell receptor (beta chain) is a study of shared clonotypes between healthy human individuals. Study in general: A donor's plate count was three for CD4 naive and three for CD4 memory; CD8 naive had two and CD8 memory one. Study-level points and caveats: Sharing across four donors was highest in naive CD4 (roughly 5%) and lowest in memory CD8 (around 0.4%). Clonotype sharing among donors was thought likely to change with sequencing depth.

The CDR3 runs 16 residues. The germline V gene encodes CDR1 MNHEY and CDR2 SMNVEV (reference sequence). V lost 4 bases and J 0 bases, leaving 15 bases between the germline ends. Donors included only healthy HIV-negative adults lacking recent acute infections or vaccinations. Here immunoSEQ multiplex PCR was the method, and the copy in TCRdb shows in-frame clones only, minus some. The sample carries approximately 2.4 million clones, 95% recorded once. On this clone: Antigen unknown.

This TCR derives from a man between 18 and 29 years old in good health. Sequencing was performed on naive CD4+ T cells sorted from blood. Subset denoted: CD45RA+ positively selected. The rearrangement links TRBV27 to TRBJ1-2; tentatively, D is TRBD1 (5 bases). The CDR3: CASSSLDRLANYGYTF. DNA of the CDR3: TGTGCCAGCAGTTCCCTAGACAGACTCGCTAACTATGGCTACACCTTC.